The 21 T cell receptor beta chains given below trace back to one sample, sequenced in a study of T-cell memory formation after mild COVID-19. One entry per CDR3 protein, called by TCRdb with MiXCR from the 5' RACE reads. The sample lists 500,000 to 600,000 distinct CDR3 sequences; about a sixth were seen once. The sequenced sample consisted of PBMCs or a T cell subset sorted from them (not recorded which). These receptors originate from an adult woman who had mild COVID-19 (a few samples of this study predate the infection). Cell type and time point are not known.

V gene TRBV7-9 combines with J gene TRBJ1-5; 12 bases map to TRBD1. The CDR3 runs to 16 residues. Germline V gene sequence: CDR1 SEHNR, CDR2 FQNEAQ (reference sequence). With 3 bases clipped from V and 5 bases from J, the junction kept 5 bases outside the gene matches. The CDR3 here is CASSFGTGGIDQPQHF. The CDR3, as DNA: TGTGCCAGCAGCTTTGGGACAGGGGGCATAGATCAGCCCCAGCATTTT. Drawing the rest from reference TRBV7-9 and TRBJ1-5, the complete variable domain is DTGVSQNPRHKITKRGQNVTFRCDPISEHNRLYWYRQTLGQGPEFLTYFQNEAQLEKSRLLSDRFSAERPKGSFSTLEIQRTEQGDSAMYLCASSFGTGGIDQPQHFGDGTRLSIL.

The chain has TRBV6-1 and TRBJ2-1; D may be TRBD1 (6 bases). Looked up from germline, CDR1 is MNHNS and CDR2 is SASEGT. This CDR3 has 14 amino acids. Trimming removed 6 bases from V and 4 bases from J, with 13 bases in between. The CDR3: CASRGPGQYNEQFF. CDR3 coding DNA: TGTGCCAGCAGGGGACCGGGACAATACAATGAGCAGTTCTTC.

The sample holds many counts of this clonotype. The rearrangement links TRBV7-9 to TRBJ2-3; TRBD2 matches at 12 bases. The germline V gene encodes CDR1 SEHNR and CDR2 FQNEAQ (reference sequence). J lost 2 bases, V lost 10 bases, and 7 bases had no gene match. This CDR3 has 15 amino acids. As DNA, the CDR3 is TGTGCCACTACTAGGACTAGCGGGATCACAGATACGCAGTATTTT. Translation: CATTRTSGITDTQYF.

This chain connects TRBV9 to TRBJ1-2, with TRBD1 matching 10 bases. The CDR3 sequence is 15 residues long. The V and J ends lost 3 bases and 4 bases, in that order; junction bases with no gene match: 6. Germline V gene sequence: CDR1 SGDLS, CDR2 YYNGEE. Written as DNA, the CDR3 is TGTGCCAGCAGCGCCGGGACAGGGGTGAGCTATGGCTACACCTTC. Residues: CASSAGTGVSYGYTF.

CDR3 in DNA: TGTGCCAGCAGTCAGTTAGCGGGAGGGCCGGAGACCCAGTACTTC. Translated, it gives CASSQLAGGPETQYF. The rearrangement links TRBV6-5 to TRBJ2-5, with TRBD2 matching 11 bases. Trimming removed 5 bases from V and 5 bases from J; junction bases left unmatched: 7. Germline V CDR1 and CDR2: MNHEY, SVGAGI. CDR3 length equals 15 residues.

V usage is TRBV5-1 and J usage is TRBJ1-2; D is uncertain. CDR3 length: 15 residues. Germline CDR1 SGHRS, CDR2 YFSETQ. V was trimmed by 0 bases and J by 5 bases, leaving 14 bases between them. The CDR3 protein is CASSLEDVGSYGYTF. CDR3 DNA sequence: TGCGCCAGCAGCTTGGAGGACGTCGGATCTTATGGCTACACCTTC.

The chain couples TRBV27 to TRBJ2-1, with 9 bases matching TRBD2. Per the germline V gene, CDR1 is MNHEY and CDR2 is SMNVEV (reference sequence). Trimming cost V 5 bases and J 2 bases; bases outside gene matches: 4. This CDR3 is 15 amino acids long. The CDR3 loop reads CASSTSGHPYNEQFF. CDR3 sequence (DNA): TGTGCCAGCAGTACTAGCGGGCACCCCTACAATGAGCAGTTCTTC.

In its sample, this clonotype was seen many times. The chain is built from TRBV5-1 and TRBJ2-1; 11 nucleotides agree with TRBD2. Losses at the gene ends were 1 base for V and 7 bases for J; bases not matched to a gene: 4. CDR1 and CDR2 from the germline V gene are SGHRS and YFSETQ. The CDR3 has 15 residues. CDR3 nucleotide sequence: TGCGCCAGCAGCTTGACTAGCGGGAGTGGTAATGAGCAGTTCTTC. Translating gives CASSLTSGSGNEQFF.

In this sample, this clonotype turned up many times. CDR3 region: CASSFENTEAFF. Here the CDR3 DNA reads TGCGCCAGCAGCTTTGAGAACACTGAAGCTTTCTTT. The gene calls are TRBV5-1 and TRBJ1-1, with unresolved D. Germline values: CDR1 SGHRS, CDR2 YFSETQ. The CDR3 extends over 12 amino acids. Trimming took off 2 bases at V and 1 base at J, with 3 bases between the two ends. The full variable domain, its missing parts supplied by reference TRBV5-1 and TRBJ1-1, is KAGVTQTPRYLIKTRGQQVTLSCSPISGHRSVSWYQQTPGQGLQFLFEYFSETQRNKGNFPGRFSGRQFSNSRSEMNVSTLELGDSALYLCASSFENTEAFFGQGTRLTVV.

The V and J genes are TRBV12-3 or TRBV12-4 and TRBJ1-5, with 8 bases matching TRBD1. Losses at the gene ends were 0 bases for V and 1 base for J; bases not matched to a gene: 14. The CDR3 contains 20 residues. This CDR3 reads CASSLAGTGRGIGSNQPQHF. The CDR3 DNA sequence: TGTGCCAGCAGTTTAGCAGGGACAGGCCGGGGGATCGGGAGCAATCAGCCCCAGCATTTT.

The chain couples TRBV15 to TRBJ2-7, with D possibly called TRBD1 or TRBD2 (5 bases each). The length of the CDR3 is 14 residues. The V end lost 1 base, the J end lost 8 bases, and 15 bases lay between the germline ends. The germline CDR1 and CDR2 sequences are LNHNV and YYDKDF (reference sequence). The CDR3 nucleotides read TGTGCCACCAGCAGAGGCACAGGAGGTTGGAAGCAGTACTTC. Protein sequence: CATSRGTGGWKQYF.

This clonotype was observed a handful of times. The chain employs TRBV5-1 and TRBJ1-6; D is undetermined. Looked up from germline, CDR1 is SGHRS and CDR2 is YFSETQ. V was shortened by 5 bases and J by 14 bases, with 17 bases between the two germline ends. This CDR3 region has 13 residues. CDR3 protein: CASSIPDGFTLHF. DNA for the CDR3: TGCGCCAGCAGTATTCCGGACGGGTTCACCCTCCACTTT.

The rearrangement joins TRBV24-1 to TRBJ2-6; 8 nucleotides line up with TRBD2. Per the germline V gene, CDR1 is KGHDR and CDR2 is SFDVKD. The V and J ends lost 2 bases and 4 bases, in that order; junction bases with no gene match: 21. The CDR3 spans 22 residues. CDR3 nucleotides: TGTGCCACCAGTGATTCCAATGGGGTATCCGATTCGGGAGGGCCGGGGGCCAACGTCCTGACTTTC. Translated: CATSDSNGVSDSGGPGANVLTF.

The genes are TRBV6-5 and TRBJ1-1; TRBD1 is a possible D gene (6 bases). The CDR3 sequence is 17 residues long. CDR1 MNHEY and CDR2 SVGAGI come from the germline V gene. Trimming left V 4 bases short and J 1 base short, with 19 bases between. The CDR3 nucleotides read TGTGCCAGCAGTTCGGAGGGGGGAAGGTTTCAGAACACTGAAGCTTTCTTT. Residues: CASSSEGGRFQNTEAFF.

The CDR3 DNA reads as TGTGCCAGCAGCCCAGGGACTAGCGGGAGGGTTTTGCCCCTCCGGGATGAGCAGTTCTTC. This encodes CASSPGTSGRVLPLRDEQFF. This chain connects TRBV9 to TRBJ2-1; 16 bases agree with TRBD2. The germline V gene encodes CDR1 SGDLS and CDR2 YYNGEE. With V trimmed by 4 bases and J by 8 bases, 18 bases remained unmatched. The CDR3 sequence is 20 residues long.

This clonotype occurred a few times. The J gene is TRBJ2-7, the V gene TRBV20-1; 7 bases line up with TRBD1. This CDR3 spans 13 amino acids. J gave up 2 bases and V 3 bases, and 4 bases lay outside the gene matches. Germline V gene data show CDR1 as DFQATT and CDR2 as SNEGSKA (reference sequence). The CDR3 DNA reads as TGCAGTGCTAGCCGGGACAGTCCCTACGAGCAGTACTTC. It specifies CSASRDSPYEQYF.

V gene TRBV18 combines with J gene TRBJ2-3, with D tentatively TRBD1 or TRBD2 (6 bases each). The CDR3 length is 16 residues. Trimming took off 2 bases at V and 3 bases at J, with 15 bases between the two ends. Germline CDR1 reads KGHSH; CDR2 reads LQKENI. DNA for the CDR3: TGTGCCAGCTCACCAAGGGGGGCGCTCTTGACAGATACGCAGTATTTT. Amino acids: CASSPRGALLTDTQYF.

This chain joins TRBV24-1 and TRBJ2-2, with no clear D. Per germline, CDR1 KGHDR and CDR2 SFDVKD. There are 17 residues in the CDR3. V lost 5 bases and J lost 4, with 19 bases in between. The CDR3 coding sequence is TGTGCCACCAGTGTACCTGCCGACGGATTAAGCACCGGGGAGCTGTTTTTT. Encoded protein: CATSVPADGLSTGELFF.

The chain uses TRBV30 and TRBJ1-2; a weak D match, TRBD1 (6 bases). Between the trimmed V and J ends, which lost 4 bases and 3 bases, there was a span of 12 bases. Looked up from germline, CDR1 is GTSNPN and CDR2 is SVGIG (reference sequence). This CDR3 region has 13 residues. The CDR3 reads CAWTTDSYYGYTF. The CDR3 DNA follows: TGTGCCTGGACGACGGACAGCTACTATGGCTACACCTTC.

This clonotype was detected ten times or more. V is TRBV4-2 and J is TRBJ2-7, with D hard to call. V lost 0 bases and J lost 2, with 14 bases in between. The germline V gene has CDR1 LGHNA and CDR2 YNFKEQ. The CDR3 has 16 amino acids. CDR3 DNA: TGTGCCAGCAGCCAAGATTTTGGTTCAGGCCCCTACGAGCAGTACTTC. Encoded protein: CASSQDFGSGPYEQYF.

This clonotype was recorded a few times. The chain employs TRBV27 and TRBJ1-1, with D uncertain. CDR1 is MNHEY and CDR2 is SMNVEV in the germline V gene (reference sequence). This CDR3 spans 13 amino acids. Trimming took 2 bases from V and 11 from J, leaving 15 bases between them. CDR3 DNA: TGTGCCAGCAGTTTAAACGGAGGTCGTGAGGCTTTCTTT. As protein: CASSLNGGREAFF.